This T cell receptor beta chain comes out of a study of cytomegalovirus exposure and HLA in healthy donors (dated by TCRdb to 2017 to 2019). Regarding the research as a whole: An earlier analysis of approximately 640 of the donors reported more than 250 Gb of sequence data and some 100 million unique TCR beta sequences from about 200 million T cells. An early release that covered about 600 HLA-typed donors contained approximately 300 gigabases of sequencing data and 75 million to 100 million unique TCR sequences. Among the roughly 410 genotyped donors, approximately 76% belonged to the genetic ancestry cluster associated with self-reported Caucasian donors. The study was designed to test whether signatures of past pathogen exposure could be identified by cataloging public T cell receptors. The study used immunosequencing to profile the T cell repertoires of 600 to 850 subjects and linked those repertoires to cytomegalovirus serostatus. Besides the first cohort of more than 650 subjects, a separate validation cohort made up of around 120 different subjects was used. The study combined high-throughput TCR immunosequencing, statistical association of individual TCRs with disease status, and machine learning to predict cytomegalovirus infection status. To study patterns of TCR occurrence, a later analysis re-analyzed previously published TCR beta repertoires from 550 to 800 donors and added high-resolution HLA genotyping. Rather than using new phenotypic data, the later analysis identified candidate immune exposures from TCR beta sequences and from how often those sequences occurred across donors. To decide whether each TCR beta V gene segment behaved as functional or pseudogenic, an earlier analysis of over 500 of the donors relied on high-throughput TCR beta sequencing. Donor age, sex, ethnicity and CMV serostatus were compiled alongside the repertoire data. A later genetic analysis used genome-wide SNP genotypes for about three fifths of the roughly 700 donors, treating that subset as a discovery cohort. All discovery cohort repertoires had been generated on a single sequencing platform. HLA typing included class I and class II loci at four-digit resolution. The number of typed donors differed by locus: about 620-640 for A, B, C, DRB1 and DQB1; approximately 530 for DQA1; approximately 610 for DPA1; and roughly 450 for DPB1. A handful of DR-DQ haplotypes were handled as single units for association and clustering because linkage in the cohort was strong. Among some 400 genotyped donors of the cohort, an average of 235,054 unique TCR beta nucleotide sequences were sequenced per donor, roughly 18% of them non-productive.

As concerns this clone: No antigen is known for it. There are no base qualities to consult, and no much larger clone falls within one base.

Library creation used the immunoSEQ multiplex PCR assay. A mixture of 60 forward primers for TCR Vbeta segments and 13 reverse primers for TCR Jbeta segments was used in the multiplex PCR. The CDR3 region of rearranged TCR beta genes was amplified from genomic DNA with a multiplex PCR assay. On the Illumina HiSeq System, the amplified TCR beta libraries were sequenced as 87-base-pair reads. The authors' analysis ran thus. A later analysis counted 65 million to 90 million unique TCR beta chains across the 550 to 750 repertoires, and 9 million to 14 million of these chains were shared by at least two donors. Raw reads were error-corrected and collapsed into unique sequences by a nearest-neighbor algorithm in which closely related sequences were merged to remove PCR and sequencing errors. To assign V, D and J gene segments, CDR3 sequences were aligned to IMGT reference sequences. For a sequence to be retained, a match of at least six nucleotides to both a V gene segment and a J gene segment was required. A rearrangement counted as productive if the CDR3 had no stop codons and remained in frame with V and J, and every other rearrangement counted as non-productive. CDR3 was defined by IMGT convention, running from the second conserved V-encoded cysteine to the conserved J-encoded phenylalanine. Sequences without an unambiguous match to a single V gene segment were excluded from the earlier analysis of about 600 of the donors. An earlier analysis of several hundred of the donors called V segments functional above 56.7% productive rearrangements and segregating when the between-donor standard deviation exceeded 5%. A statistical classification framework was developed to diagnose cytomegalovirus status using the catalog of TCR beta chain sequences. A later analysis assigned V and J genes by comparing TCR nucleotide sequences with IMGT/GENE-DB human TR gene sequences. In a later analysis, CDR3 sequences and most-parsimonious VDJ recombination scenarios were assigned using the TCRdist pipeline. In a later analysis, every TCR beta chain was defined by the combination of its CDR3 amino acid sequence and its V-gene family, and reads without a unique V-gene family were dropped. To address suspected cross-contamination and a sequencing artifact, a later analysis removed approximately 600 highly shared, low-generation-probability nucleotide sequences. A later analysis calculated a clonal expansion index for each public chain from normalized within-repertoire ranks of inferred template counts. A later analysis computed generation probabilities with a VDJ recombination model fitted to out-of-frame rearrangements, and checked the results against IGoR. In a later analysis, hypergeometric tests were used to score TCR-TCR, TCR-HLA and TCR-CMV co-occurrence, with a repertoire-size bias correction applied to TCR pairs. False discovery rates were estimated in a later analysis by permuting HLA or CMV assignments 20 times. A later analysis grouped co-occurring TCRs with DBSCAN, adding TCRdist sequence similarity when clustering within HLA-allele-positive subsets. For co-occurrence clustering, repertoires with fewer than 30,000 or more than 120,000 public chains were excluded, along with a handful of repertoires with anomalous nucleotide sharing. The table was pulled from immuneACCESS by TCRdb, which kept in-frame rearrangements only. Such tables lose some clones; where checked, under half of the loss comes from unresolved V genes, and the rest has no known cause. D and trimming come from the DNA, and the V and J calls and clone size come from that table. The sample table contains tens of thousands of clones; only one count was recorded for roughly 80% of them. Jointly, the top ten make up about 2.2% of the sample.

Broad study findings and their caveats: A cluster of highly shared sequence variants was judged likely to be a technical artifact of the sequencing pipeline. Because the 87-base-pair reads could not distinguish some IMGT-functional V segments, including TRBV6-2 and TRBV6-3, those segments were excluded. Several of the top co-occurrence clusters appeared to be linked to parvovirus B19, influenza, CMV and Epstein-Barr virus, according to a later analysis. An association between a missense DCLRE1C variant and V-gene and J-gene trimming of TCR beta chains was found in a later genetic analysis and replicated in an independent cohort. In both the original and validation cohorts, the classifier was reported to diagnose cytomegalovirus status with high specificity and sensitivity. While some public TCRs were present in many individuals, most TCR sequences turned up only very rarely across donors. At a false discovery rate of 0.05, a later analysis linked 16,951 TCR beta sequences to specific HLA alleles. Linkage disequilibrium might explain the correlated functional status among segregating V segments, but an unknown experimental factor could not be ruled out. Compared with the 666-donor mean, donors in an Asian-associated ancestry cluster had fewer N-insertions in productive TCRs, according to a later genetic analysis. In a later analysis, HLA-associated TCR beta chains showed more clonal expansion and lower generation probabilities than non-associated chains that were equally common. Because some donors lacked HLA typing at each locus, the association tests relied only on the typed subset. The study gave a list of 150 to 200 TCR beta chains associated with cytomegalovirus. This cohort had only TCR beta chains sequenced, and the lack of alpha or paired-chain data limited which features could be detected. A further reported finding was that TCR beta sequences accurately predicted the HLA-A and HLA-B alleles for most subjects in the first cohort. When HLA alleles, especially DR and DQ, strongly co-occurred, attributing TCR associations to individual alleles was difficult. According to a later analysis, most CMV-associated TCR beta chains appeared to be HLA-restricted, and the HLA associations seemed to be driven largely by CMV exposure. The only immune exposure information available for the cohort was CMV serostatus. Because counts were too low, roughly 17 rarely observed V segments, including chromosome 9 orphons, were left out of the earlier analysis of 500 to 750 of the donors. Roughly uniform sequencing depth across donors was assumed in presence/absence analyses, although this assumption may not hold. A few of the identified cytomegalovirus-associated TCR beta chains were confirmed in vitro to be specific for cytomegalovirus antigens. In a later analysis, the rate of TCR association differed among HLA loci, with DRB1 alleles having the most associated TCRs and HLA-C alleles having the fewest. According to the authors, the approach could potentially be generalized to other disease states and immunological phenotypes. In an earlier analysis of 587 of the donors, most TCR beta V segments were observed in productive rearrangements about 90% or about 30% of the time, broadly matching IMGT annotations.

The cohort was made up of hundreds of healthy bone marrow donors. At the time of sampling, every cohort member was nominally healthy, though immune exposures that went unrecorded were likely present. The donor was CMV seronegative and was included in the group of a few hundred seronegative cohort members. Every donor gave a peripheral blood sample, and the peripheral blood mononuclear cells from that sample were used for TCR beta sequencing. Genomic DNA was extracted from the blood cell samples with the Qiagen DNeasy Blood Extraction Kit. From cysteine to phenylalanine, the CDR3 is 17 amino acids long. The CDR3 DNA has 51 bases and is translated from base 1. The germline V gene (reference sequence) specifies SEHNR as CDR1 and FQNEAQ as CDR2. After removal of 5 bases from V and 3 bases from J, the junction retains 13 bases not matched to a gene.

This TCR came from a man aged 35 to 55 in good health and CMV-seronegative. This sequence uses TRBV7-9 and TRBJ2-7, with 10 junctional bases fitting TRBD2. Material for sequencing was PBMCs. The DNA sequence reads TGTGCCAGCAGCCCCTACTCCAGCGGGAGGGGAATCTACGAGCAGTACTTC. Its translation is CASSPYSSGRGIYEQYF.